Sequencing of this T cell receptor beta chain was carried out in a study of T cells in Graves' hyperthyroidism and ophthalmopathy. Findings and caveats of the study: In the analysis, a 13 V-J model separated ophthalmopathy from stable hyperthyroidism.

This clonotype was seen at least ten times. Its matching antigen is unknown. V shed 3 bases and J shed 0 bases, with 9 bases lying between them. The germline V gene encodes CDR1 DFQATT and CDR2 SNEGSKA (reference sequence). The CDR3 is made up of 13 amino acids. The PBMCs had their origin in 7.5 to 10 ml of fresh peripheral blood. There were TCR beta CDR3 regions amplified from RNA transcripts. First-round RT-PCR targeting the TCR CDR3 was performed with the HTBI primer set. Using its own MiXCR run on the multiplex PCR reads, TCRdb lists one record per CDR3 protein. This sample has roughly 250,000 distinct CDR3 sequences; 15% to 20% occur once, and the top ten carry around 30%.

The sequence came from a woman aged 18 to 35 with Graves' ophthalmopathy. Sequencing was performed on blood. This rearrangement joins TRBV20-1 to TRBJ2-7; D is unclear. The CDR3 DNA reads as TGCAGTGCTAGTGTCTGGGACTCCTACGAGCAGTACTTC. Protein product: CSASVWDSYEQYF.